This T cell receptor (beta chain) came from a study of human T cells and chemical hapten exposure. In TCRdb, the RACE reads were re-called with MiXCR into one record per CDR3 protein. The repertoire holds fewer than 300,000 distinct CDR3 sequences, roughly 8.9% seen once, with 2.3% in the top ten. Findings of the study overall: DPC sensitization produced no change in TCRs with frequency above 1 in 1000. Patch test score was positively correlated with the counts of PT1 expanded TCRs.

The V gene's germline CDR1 is SQVTM and CDR2 ANQGSEA. CDR3 length equals 13 residues. V was trimmed by 6 bases and J by 2 bases, leaving 11 bases between them. Time point reported: pre-sensitization, week 0. Treatment reported: therapeutic diphenylcyclopropenone sensitization with weekly scalp DPC. As to this clonotype: Its target is unknown.

This clonotype was obtained from a woman aged 40 to 50 with alopecia areata. Some clones in this sample may be carry-over from other donors' samples. This chain joins TRBV29-1 and TRBJ1-5; D is undetermined. Sequencing used whole blood, obtained in connection with sensitization to the hapten diphenylcyclopropenone (DPC). The CDR3 sequence: CSVSEGGNQPQHF. Written as DNA, the CDR3 is TGCAGCGTCTCGGAAGGAGGCAATCAGCCCCAGCATTTT.